What follows are 15 T cell receptor beta chains derived from one specimen sequenced in a study of blood T cells in healthy people across ages. The authors ran a second PCR of roughly 6 to 12 cycles using a sample-barcoded 5' primer and a J-beta primer mix. TCRdb redid the calling of the 5' RACE reads with MiXCR, one entry per CDR3 protein. The table has about 800,000 distinct CDR3 sequences, about 45% seen once. Sequencing was carried out using blood. These receptors came from a man aged 80 or over in good health.

In nucleotides, the CDR3 is TGCGCCAGCAGCCAAGAGGGGTACATGGGCTACAATGAGCAGTTCTTC. As protein: CASSQEGYMGYNEQFF. The V call is TRBV4-1, the J call TRBJ2-1; D remains ambiguous. Germline CDR1 reads MGHRA; CDR2 reads YSYEKL. The CDR3 covers 16 residues. The V end lost 0 bases, the J end lost 3 bases, and 12 bases lay between the germline ends.

The chain has TRBV5-1 and TRBJ2-5; D is unresolved. This CDR3 spans 13 amino acids. V lost 4 bases and J lost 11, with 18 bases in between. Per germline, CDR1 SGHRS and CDR2 YFSETQ. The DNA for the CDR3 is TGCGCCAGCAGCCCCCTCCGGAGCAATGAGCAGTACTTC. Translation: CASSPLRSNEQYF. The variable domain in full, completed from reference TRBV5-1 and TRBJ2-5, reads KAGVTQTPRYLIKTRGQQVTLSCSPISGHRSVSWYQQTPGQGLQFLFEYFSETQRNKGNFPGRFSGRQFSNSRSEMNVSTLELGDSALYLCASSPLRSNEQYFGPGTRLLVL.

The chain uses TRBV28 and TRBJ2-7; the D gene could be TRBD1 or TRBD2 (5 bases each). Trimming removed 6 bases at V and 0 bases at J, with 15 bases between. Germline V gives CDR1 MDHEN, CDR2 SYDVKM. CDR3 length: 15 amino acids. This CDR3 reads CASSPRGRGSYEQYF. CDR3 DNA sequence: TGTGCCAGCAGCCCGAGGGGAAGAGGCTCCTACGAGCAGTACTTC.

Only a few counts were recorded for this clonotype. This sequence joins TRBV5-1 and TRBJ2-5, with D uncertain. In germline, CDR1 is SGHRS, CDR2 YFSETQ. The V gene lost 3 bases and the J gene lost 5 bases, with 11 bases spanning the gap. The CDR3 is 13 amino acids. As DNA, the CDR3 is TGCGCCAGCAGCTGGGAAGTTTCCGAGACCCAGTACTTC. Protein product: CASSWEVSETQYF. Together with reference TRBV5-1 and TRBJ2-5, the CDR3 gives the full variable domain: KAGVTQTPRYLIKTRGQQVTLSCSPISGHRSVSWYQQTPGQGLQFLFEYFSETQRNKGNFPGRFSGRQFSNSRSEMNVSTLELGDSALYLCASSWEVSETQYFGPGTRLLVL.

This clonotype appeared a few times. The chain links TRBV20-1 to TRBJ2-3; D perhaps matches TRBD2 (5 bases). CDR3 size: 10 residues. Trimming took off 4 bases at V and 8 bases at J, with 7 bases between the two ends. The germline CDR1 and CDR2 sequences are DFQATT and SNEGSKA (reference sequence). The CDR3 DNA follows: TGCAGTGCTAAGGAGGTTACGCAGTATTTT. Translation gives CSAKEVTQYF.

The chain combines TRBV3-1 with TRBJ2-7; the D gene is possibly TRBD2 (5 bases). Germline loops: CDR1 LGHDT, CDR2 YNNKEL (reference sequence). V shed 5 bases and J shed 3 bases, with 11 bases lying between them. This CDR3 contains 13 residues. In DNA, the CDR3 is TGTGCCAGCAGCTATAGAGGGCACTACGAGCAGTACTTC. Translation gives CASSYRGHYEQYF.

This clonotype was found a few times. The chain joins TRBV20-1 to TRBJ1-1; D call uncertain. The CDR3 loop spans 13 amino acids. Per germline, CDR1 DFQATT and CDR2 SNEGSKA (reference sequence). Trimming stripped 3 bases from V and 3 bases from J, with 11 bases between. The CDR3, as DNA: TGCAGTGCTAGCACCGGGCGGGACACTGAAGCTTTCTTT. Encoded protein: CSASTGRDTEAFF.

This rearrangement joins TRBV5-1 to TRBJ1-5; tentatively, D is TRBD1 (5 bases). Trimming shortened V by 4 bases and J by 5 bases, and 10 bases separated the two germline ends. Germline CDR1 SGHRS, CDR2 YFSETQ. CDR3 size: 13 residues. The CDR3, as DNA: TGCGCCAGCAGCGGGGGGACGGATCAGCCCCAGCATTTT. It yields the protein CASSGGTDQPQHF.

This clonotype was seen more than once but under ten times. The chain has TRBV5-1 and TRBJ2-5, with 7 bases aligning to TRBD2. The germline V gene encodes CDR1 SGHRS and CDR2 YFSETQ. V shed 5 bases, J shed 11 bases, and the junction held 24 bases outside the gene matches. The CDR3 runs to 17 residues. The CDR3 nucleotides are TGCGCCAGCAGAAATGGACGGGAGGCCCTCTCCCTCCAGGAGCAGTACTTC. Its translation is CASRNGREALSLQEQYF.

The chain has TRBV14 and TRBJ2-1; 9 nucleotides agree with TRBD1. V was clipped by 0 bases and J by 8 bases; unmatched bases: 11. CDR1 SGHDN and CDR2 FVKESK come from the germline V gene. The CDR3 has 17 amino acids. The CDR3 coding sequence is TGTGCCAGCAGCCAAGATCATCTGGGGACAGGGAACGATGAGCAGTTCTTC. This translates into CASSQDHLGTGNDEQFF.

This sequence joins TRBV29-1 and TRBJ2-1; a weak D match, TRBD1 (5 bases). This CDR3 spans 15 amino acids. Germline CDR1 and CDR2: SQVTM and ANQGSEA. Trimming took off 1 base at V and 1 base at J, with 11 bases between the two ends. CDR3 sequence reads: CSVEAQGSSYNEQFF. DNA for the CDR3: TGCAGCGTTGAAGCCCAGGGTTCTTCCTACAATGAGCAGTTCTTC.

The chain carries TRBV24-1 and TRBJ2-1; D uncertain. Germline CDR1 KGHDR, CDR2 SFDVKD. There are 14 residues in the CDR3. The V gene lost 2 bases and the J gene lost 3 bases, with 7 bases spanning the gap. CDR3 loop: CATSDYASYNEQFF. Written as DNA, the CDR3 is TGTGCCACCAGTGATTATGCAAGCTACAATGAGCAGTTCTTC.

This clonotype was counted between two and nine times. The chain has TRBV20-1 and TRBJ2-3; 8 nucleotides match TRBD2. V was pared by 3 bases and J by 0 bases, with 14 bases of the junction left unmatched. CDR3 length: 18 residues. The V gene's germline CDR1 is DFQATT and CDR2 SNEGSKA (reference sequence). This CDR3 is CSASGPVIAGSSTDTQYF. In nucleotides, the CDR3 is TGCAGTGCTAGTGGGCCCGTAATAGCGGGATCGAGCACAGATACGCAGTATTTT.

The genes are TRBV7-8 and TRBJ2-6; 9 bases map to TRBD2. Germline V gives CDR1 SGHVS, CDR2 FQNEAQ. With V trimmed by 5 bases and J by 0 bases, 11 bases remained unmatched. This CDR3 has 19 residues. CDR3: CASSRSGRLLSSGANVLTF. Written as DNA, the CDR3 is TGTGCCAGCAGCCGAAGCGGGAGGCTTCTTAGCTCTGGGGCCAACGTCCTGACTTTC.

The CDR3 DNA sequence: TGTGCCAGCAGTTCGCTGATGACTTCGAACACCGGGGAGCTGTTTTTT. Residues: CASSSLMTSNTGELFF. The chain combines TRBV12-3 or TRBV12-4 with TRBJ2-2, with D hard to call. Between the trimmed V and J ends, which lost 4 bases and 0 bases, there was a span of 12 bases. This CDR3 contains 16 residues.